Below are 15 T cell receptor beta chains sequenced from a single sample in a study of cytomegalovirus exposure and HLA in healthy donors. The PCR was carried out with 60 Vbeta primers and 13 Jbeta primers. Sequencing was performed with immunoSEQ multiplex PCR; in TCRdb, only in-frame clones are kept and a portion is missing. The sample shows some 110,000 clones, 79% of them seen only once. The sequencing input was PBMCs. The receptors shown here come from a man aged 30 to 39 in good health and CMV-seropositive.

This clone came up a few times. One end of the junction varies from germline; a read error may be responsible. The chain joins TRBV9 to TRBJ2-4; D might be TRBD2 (5 bases). Germline loops: CDR1 SGDLS, CDR2 YYNGEE. The CDR3 has 14 amino acids. The CDR3 protein is CASSPIGGKNSQYF. For the CDR3, the DNA is TGTGCCAGCAGCCCTATCGGAGGCAAAAACAGTCAGTACTTC. Drawing the rest from reference TRBV9 and TRBJ2-4, the complete variable domain is DSGVTQTPKHLITATGQRVTLRCSPRSGDLSVYWYQQSLDQGLQFLIQYYNGEERAKGNILERFSAQQFPDLHSELNLSSLELGDSALYFCASSPIGGKNSQYFGAGTRLSVL.

The V call is TRBV19, the J call TRBJ1-2; 10 bases match TRBD1. Per the germline V gene, CDR1 is LNHDA and CDR2 is SQIVND (reference sequence). This CDR3 comprises 13 residues. V was clipped by 6 bases and J by 7 bases; unmatched bases: 5. Written as DNA, the CDR3 is TGTGCCAGTAGCCGGGACAGGGGCTCTGGCTACACCTTC. Protein: CASSRDRGSGYTF.

The chain is built from TRBV28 and TRBJ1-6; D is unclear. The CDR3 sequence is 15 residues long. Trimming took off 6 bases at V and 5 bases at J, with 14 bases between the two ends. Germline-derived CDR1 and CDR2 are MDHEN and SYDVKM. CDR3 region: CASRSDNLHNSPLHF. CDR3 sequence (DNA): TGTGCCAGCAGATCCGACAATCTTCATAATTCACCCCTCCACTTT.

Worth noting for this clone: A junction end diverges from the germline sequence, so it may reflect a read error. CDR3 bases: TGTTCCAGCAGCCGTCAGACTCCTAATGAAAAACTGTTTTTT. Amino acids: CSSSRQTPNEKLFF. V and J are TRBV7-9 and TRBJ1-4; no reliable D call. Germline lookup yields CDR1 SEHNR and CDR2 FQNEAQ (reference sequence). The CDR3 consists of 14 residues.

The CDR3, as DNA: TGCGCCAGCAGCCAAGACAGGGGGAATTCAGTCAATGAGCAGTTCTTC. It specifies CASSQDRGNSVNEQFF. The V call is TRBV5-1, the J call TRBJ2-1, with 9 bases lining up with TRBD1. This CDR3 region has 16 residues. The J segment lost 6 bases and the V segment lost 4 bases, leaving 11 bases of the junction unmatched. Germline CDR1 reads SGHRS; CDR2 reads YFSETQ.

The V and J genes are TRBV12-5 and TRBJ1-6; 7 bases align to TRBD1. CDR1 and CDR2 from the germline V gene are LGHNT and FRNRAP. This CDR3 has 14 residues. Trimming at V came to 5 bases and at J to 10 bases, leaving 8 bases not matched to a gene. CDR3 coding DNA: TGTGCTAGTGGTCGAGGACAGGTCGGATCACCCCTCCACTTT. Amino acids: CASGRGQVGSPLHF. Combining the CDR3 with reference TRBV12-5 and TRBJ1-6 gives the whole variable domain DARVTQTPRHKVTEMGQEVTMRCQPILGHNTVFWYRQTMMQGLELLAYFRNRAPLDDSGMPKDRFSAEMPDATLATLKIQPSEPRDSAVYFCASGRGQVGSPLHFGNGTRLTVT.

This clone occurred once. The chain links TRBV4-3 to TRBJ2-7; 11 positions match TRBD2. CDR3 size: 16 residues. Germline V CDR1 and CDR2: LGHNA, YSLEER. Trimming cost V 3 bases and J 2 bases; bases outside gene matches: 6. In DNA form, the CDR3 reads TGCGCCAGCAGCCAGATAGCGGGAGGGCCCCCCTACGAGCAGTACTTC. It is translated as CASSQIAGGPPYEQYF.

This clone was observed a single time. The V gene is TRBV5-8, the J gene TRBJ1-3; D remains ambiguous. V dropped 0 bases and J dropped 0 bases, with 7 bases sitting between them. Germline CDR1 is SGHTS and CDR2 is YDEGEE. The length of the CDR3 is 15 residues. Here the CDR3 reads CASSLDRHSGNTIYF. In DNA form, the CDR3 reads TGTGCCAGCAGCTTGGACAGACACTCTGGAAACACCATATATTTT.

J is TRBJ1-3 and V is TRBV11-3; 11 positions agree with TRBD1. The CDR3 is 16 amino acids. V gave up 5 bases and J gave up 3 bases; unmatched junction bases: 6. Per germline, CDR1 SGHNT and CDR2 YENEEA. The CDR3 spells CASSAGQGAVGNTIYF. The CDR3 nucleotides are TGTGCCAGCAGCGCCGGACAGGGGGCGGTTGGAAACACCATATATTTT.

This clone was recorded a few times. J is TRBJ2-1 and V is TRBV7-2; weak D call: TRBD2 (6 bases). Germline V CDR1 and CDR2: SGHTA, FQGNSA. CDR3 length: 15 residues. V lost 3 bases to trimming and J lost 8 bases, with 17 bases between them. CDR3 nucleotides: TGTGCCAGCAGCTTGTTTCCGGGACTGGGGGATGAGCAGTTCTTC. Encoded protein: CASSLFPGLGDEQFF. The whole variable domain, filled in from reference TRBV7-2 and TRBJ2-1, reads GAGVSQSPSNKVTEKGKDVELRCDPISGHTALYWYRQSLGQGLEFLIYFQGNSAPDKSGLPSDRFSAERTGGSVSTLTIQRTQQEDSAVYLCASSLFPGLGDEQFFGPGTRLTVL.

This clone has just one count. The V and J genes are TRBV18 and TRBJ1-1; D might be TRBD1 (6 bases). The V end was cut by 4 bases, the J end by 1 base, with 10 bases between. This CDR3 spans 14 amino acids. Germline CDR1 KGHSH, CDR2 LQKENI. CDR3 loop: CASSREQGNTEAFF. CDR3 coding DNA: TGTGCCAGCTCACGGGAACAGGGGAACACTGAAGCTTTCTTT. Together with reference TRBV18 and TRBJ1-1, the CDR3 gives the full variable domain: NAGVMQNPRHLVRRRGQEARLRCSPMKGHSHVYWYRQLPEEGLKFMVYLQKENIIDESGMPKERFSAEFPKEGPSILRIQQVVRGDSAAYFCASSREQGNTEAFFGQGTRLTVV.

The rearrangement joins TRBV30 to TRBJ2-7, with 9 bases lining up with TRBD1. The V gene end was trimmed by 3 bases and the J gene end by 5 bases; junction bases not matched to a gene: 11. Looked up from germline, CDR1 is GTSNPN and CDR2 is SVGIG (reference sequence). The CDR3 is 15 residues long. CDR3 nucleotide sequence: TGTGCCTGGAGCCCGGGGACAGGGAACCGGGACGAGCAGTACTTC. This sequence encodes CAWSPGTGNRDEQYF.

The chain recombines TRBV28 with TRBJ2-2; weak D call: TRBD1 (5 bases). The germline V gene has CDR1 MDHEN and CDR2 SYDVKM. V was clipped by 7 bases and J by 0 bases, with 12 bases between them. The CDR3 is 15 amino acids. CDR3 residues: CASKRQGANTGELFF. In DNA form, the CDR3 reads TGTGCCAGCAAGAGGCAGGGCGCGAACACCGGGGAGCTGTTTTTT.

This clone has more than one count but fewer than ten. One end of the junction is discordant with germline, which a read error may explain. The chain couples TRBV13 to TRBJ2-6, with 12 nucleotides matching TRBD1. The germline V gene has CDR1 PRHDT and CDR2 FYEKMQ (reference sequence). The CDR3 spans 14 residues. CDR3 residues: CASSRGQGANGLTF. In DNA, the CDR3 is TGTGCCAGCAGCCGGGGACAGGGGGCCAACGGCCTGACTTTC.

The chain links TRBV4-2 to TRBJ2-5; 9 bases match TRBD2. The V gene end was trimmed by 1 base and the J gene end by 2 bases; junction bases not matched to a gene: 8. The CDR3 loop spans 17 amino acids. From germline, CDR1 is LGHNA and CDR2 YNFKEQ. CDR3 protein: CASSQGRQTSGQETQYF. DNA for the CDR3: TGTGCCAGCAGCCAAGGGAGACAGACTAGCGGTCAAGAGACCCAGTACTTC.